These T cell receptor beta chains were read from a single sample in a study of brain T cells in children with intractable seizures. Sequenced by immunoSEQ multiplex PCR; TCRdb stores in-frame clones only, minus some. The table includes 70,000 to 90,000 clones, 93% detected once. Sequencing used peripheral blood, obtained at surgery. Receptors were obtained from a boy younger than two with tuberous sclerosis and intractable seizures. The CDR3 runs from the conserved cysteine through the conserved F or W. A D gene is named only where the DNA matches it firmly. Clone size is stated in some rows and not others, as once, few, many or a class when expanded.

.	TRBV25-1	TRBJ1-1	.	TGTGCCAGCAGTGAATTTTTAGGTGGAGGCGGGAACACTGAAGCTTTCTTT	CASSEFLGGGGNTEAFF
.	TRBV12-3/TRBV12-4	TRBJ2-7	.	TGTGCCAGCAGTTTAGTTGGCACCCACGAGCAGTACTTC	CASSLVGTHEQYF
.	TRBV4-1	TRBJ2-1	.	TGCGCCAGCAGCCAAGATGTGGAGACTAGCAATGAGCAGTTCTTC	CASSQDVETSNEQFF
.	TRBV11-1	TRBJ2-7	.	TGTGCCAGCAGCTTAGAGGTCAGCAGCGCCTACGAGCAGTACTTC	CASSLEVSSAYEQYF
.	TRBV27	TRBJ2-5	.	TGTGCCAGCAGTTTAACGTTGGGAGAGACCCAGTACTTC	CASSLTLGETQYF
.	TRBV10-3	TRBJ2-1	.	TGTGCCATCAGTGAAGCGGGCTCCTACAATGAGCAGTTCTTC	CAISEAGSYNEQFF
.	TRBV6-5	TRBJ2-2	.	TGTGCCAGCAGTTACTCCCCGGGATTTCACACCGGGGAGCTGTTTTTT	CASSYSPGFHTGELFF
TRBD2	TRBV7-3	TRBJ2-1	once	TGTGCCAGCAGCTTAACGTCTGCGGGAGGCGAGCAGTTCTTC	CASSLTSAGGEQFF
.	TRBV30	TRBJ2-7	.	TGTGCCTGGAGACCGGGACCCATGGACTACGAGCAGTACTTC	CAWRPGPMDYEQYF
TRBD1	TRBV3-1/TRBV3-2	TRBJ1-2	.	TGTGCCAGCAGCCAAGAATCCGGGACAGCCTATGGCTACACCTTC	CASSQESGTAYGYTF
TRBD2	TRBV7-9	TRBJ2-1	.	TGTGCCAGCAGCCAGACTAGCCAGGTTTTCGATGAGCAGTTCTTC	CASSQTSQVFDEQFF
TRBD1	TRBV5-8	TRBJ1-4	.	TGTGCCAGCAGCTTGACCCCCTTTCTGGACAGGGTGGAAGAAAAACTGTTTTTT	CASSLTPFLDRVEEKLFF
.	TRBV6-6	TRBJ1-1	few	TGTGCCAGCAGTCCCGACACAGACACTGAAGCTTTCTTT	CASSPDTDTEAFF
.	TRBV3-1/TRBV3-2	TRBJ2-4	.	TGTGCCAGCAGCCAAGATTGGGACATTCAGTACTTC	CASSQDWDIQYF
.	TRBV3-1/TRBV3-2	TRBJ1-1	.	TGTGCCAGCAGCCAAGATACCAGAGCGAACACTGAAGCTTTCTTT	CASSQDTRANTEAFF
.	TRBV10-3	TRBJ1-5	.	TGTGCCATCAGTGCCGAGGGAAGCAATCAGCCCCAGCATTTT	CAISAEGSNQPQHF
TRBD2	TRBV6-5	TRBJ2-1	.	TGTGCCAGCAGTTTCCCAGCGGGAGCCTACAATGAGCAGTTCTTC	CASSFPAGAYNEQFF
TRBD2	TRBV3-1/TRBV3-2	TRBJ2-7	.	TGTGCCAGCAGCTCAGCGGGAGCTTATTACGAGCAGTACTTC	CASSSAGAYYEQYF
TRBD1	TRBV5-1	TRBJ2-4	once	TGCGCCAGCAGCCCGGGACAGGGGGCGGACAAAAACATTCAGTACTTC	CASSPGQGADKNIQYF
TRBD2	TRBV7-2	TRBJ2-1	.	TGTGCCAGCAGCTTAGTCCCAGCGGGGGGGTACAATGAGCAGTTCTTC	CASSLVPAGGYNEQFF
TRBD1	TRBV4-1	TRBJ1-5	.	TGCGCCAGCAGCCAGATGGACAGGAACAATCAGCCCCAGCATTTT	CASSQMDRNNQPQHF
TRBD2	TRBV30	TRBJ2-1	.	TGTGCCTGGAGTTTAGATAGCGGGCCCTACAATGAGCAGTTCTTC	CAWSLDSGPYNEQFF
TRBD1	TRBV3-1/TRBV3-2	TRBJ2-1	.	TGTGCCAGCAGTGCGAAGGGGGCGTACTACAATGAGCAGTTCTTC	CASSAKGAYYNEQFF
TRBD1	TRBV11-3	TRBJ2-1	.	TGTGCCAGCAGCCCGGACAGGGGGCGGTGGGATGAGCAGTTCTTC	CASSPDRGRWDEQFF
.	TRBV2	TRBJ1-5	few	TGTGCCAGCAGTGAGAATACGGGCAATCAGCCCCAGCATTTT	CASSENTGNQPQHF
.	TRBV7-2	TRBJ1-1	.	TGTGCCAGCAGCCCAGGACGGTTCACTGAAGCTTTCTTT	CASSPGRFTEAFF
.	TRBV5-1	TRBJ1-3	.	TGCGCCAGCAGCTTGGAATCCAGAGGGGGCTCTGGAAACACCATATATTTT	CASSLESRGGSGNTIYF
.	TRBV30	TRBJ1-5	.	TGTGCCTGGAGTGTAGGGCAGGGGAGCAATCAGCCCCAGCATTTT	CAWSVGQGSNQPQHF
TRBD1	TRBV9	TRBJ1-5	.	TGTGCCAGCAGCGTAGCAGGACAGGTAGGTCAGCCCCAGCATTTT	CASSVAGQVGQPQHF
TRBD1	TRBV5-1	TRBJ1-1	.	TGCGCCAGCAGCAGCCGGACAGGAAACACTGAAGCTTTCTTT	CASSSRTGNTEAFF
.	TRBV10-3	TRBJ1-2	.	TGTGCCATCAGTGATTCAACAGATTATGGCTACACCTTC	CAISDSTDYGYTF
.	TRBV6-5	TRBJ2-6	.	TGTGCCGTATATCAGGGTCCCCCTGGGGCCAACGTCCTGACTTTC	CAVYQGPPGANVLTF
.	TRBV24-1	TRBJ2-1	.	TGTGCCACCTCAGGCGGTTCCTACAATGAGCAGTTCTTC	CATSGGSYNEQFF
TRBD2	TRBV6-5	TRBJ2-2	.	TGTGCCAGCAGGAGCGGGGGGAACACCGGGGAGCTGTTTTTT	CASRSGGNTGELFF
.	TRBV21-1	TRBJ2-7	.	TGTGCCAGCAGCAAAGTTGGGGGGACTCTCAGCTCCTACGAGCAGTACTTC	CASSKVGGTLSSYEQYF
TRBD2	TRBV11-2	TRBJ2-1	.	TGTGCCAGCAGCTTAGTTCCGGGAGGTACCTACAATGAGCAGTTCTTC	CASSLVPGGTYNEQFF
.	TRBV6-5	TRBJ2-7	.	TGTGCCAGCAGTTATAAGGCTAGCTACGAGCAGTACTTC	CASSYKASYEQYF
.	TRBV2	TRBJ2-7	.	TGTGCCAGCGGGGGCATGTGGGAGCAGTACTTC	CASGGMWEQYF
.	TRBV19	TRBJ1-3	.	TGTGCCAGTACCCGGTCACAGGGCTCTGGAAACACCATATATTTT	CASTRSQGSGNTIYF
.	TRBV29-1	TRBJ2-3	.	TGCAGCGTGCCCTTAGGGGTACCCTCTAGCACAGATACGCAGTATTTT	CSVPLGVPSSTDTQYF
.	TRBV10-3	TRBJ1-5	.	TGTGCCATCAGTGCCGTAAATCAGCCCCAGCATTTT	CAISAVNQPQHF
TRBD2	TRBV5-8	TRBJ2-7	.	TGTGCCAGCAGCTTGCCTTCCACTAGCGGTTTTCACGAGCAGTACTTC	CASSLPSTSGFHEQYF
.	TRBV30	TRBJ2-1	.	TGTGCCTGGAGCCCCTGGAAAGAGCAGTTCTTC	CAWSPWKEQFF
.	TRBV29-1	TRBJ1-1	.	TGCAGCGTTGACAGGTCGGACACTGAAGCTTTCTTT	CSVDRSDTEAFF
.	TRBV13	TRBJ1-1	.	TGTGCCAGCCTCCCGCAGGTCCGCACTGAAGCTTTCTTT	CASLPQVRTEAFF
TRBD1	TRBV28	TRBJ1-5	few	TGTGCCAGCGGGTCGAGCAGGGGGTGGAGTAGCAATCAGCCCCAGCATTTT	CASGSSRGWSSNQPQHF
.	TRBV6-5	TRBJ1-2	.	TGTGCCAGCAGTTACACCGCATACAGGGAAGGCTACACCTTC	CASSYTAYREGYTF
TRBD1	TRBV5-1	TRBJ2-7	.	TGCGCCAGCAGCCCAGGGACAGGGGGCGCCGAGCAGTACTTC	CASSPGTGGAEQYF
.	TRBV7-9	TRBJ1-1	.	TGTGCCAGCAGCTTTGGACGGTGGGACACTGAAGCTTTCTTT	CASSFGRWDTEAFF
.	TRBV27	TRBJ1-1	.	TGTGCCAGCAGTTTAGCGGGAAACACTGAAGCTTTCTTT	CASSLAGNTEAFF